A selection of T cell receptor beta chains follows, all from one sample in a study of blood T cell repertoires in COVID-19. TCRdb keeps only in-frame clones here, not all; method: immunoSEQ multiplex PCR. The sample consists of about 490,000 clones, over 75% of them appearing once. What was sequenced was peripheral blood. The source of these receptors is a human donor in a cohort sampled during active COVID-19. The CDR3 runs from the conserved cysteine through the conserved F or W. Each record gives: D gene, clone size, J gene, V gene, CDR3 protein, CDR3 DNA. The D gene is left open where the match is weak. Part of the rows lack a size; the others show once, few, many or a class for expanded clones.

D gene: -; clone size: -; J gene: TRBJ2-5; V gene: TRBV2; CDR3 protein: CASSETSGRETQYF; CDR3 DNA: TGTGCCAGCAGTGAGACTAGTGGGAGGGAGACCCAGTACTTC
D gene: TRBD1; clone size: -; J gene: TRBJ1-1; V gene: TRBV29-1; CDR3 protein: CSAVEGATEAFF; CDR3 DNA: TGCAGCGCCGTTGAGGGGGCCACTGAAGCTTTCTTT
D gene: TRBD1; clone size: -; J gene: TRBJ1-1; V gene: TRBV10-1; CDR3 protein: CASSGTGPRRNTEAFF; CDR3 DNA: TGCGCCAGCAGTGGGACAGGGCCGAGGAGGAACACTGAAGCTTTCTTT
D gene: TRBD2; clone size: -; J gene: TRBJ2-3; V gene: TRBV30; CDR3 protein: CAWSGPAGDTDTQYF; CDR3 DNA: TGTGCCTGGAGTGGACCGGCGGGAGACACAGATACGCAGTATTTT
D gene: -; clone size: -; J gene: TRBJ1-1; V gene: TRBV7-8; CDR3 protein: CASSSDPGGTEAFF; CDR3 DNA: TGTGCCAGCAGCTCGGACCCTGGCGGGACTGAAGCTTTCTTT
D gene: -; clone size: -; J gene: TRBJ2-1; V gene: TRBV12-3/TRBV12-4; CDR3 protein: CACSRNNEQFF; CDR3 DNA: TGTGCCTGCTCGCGCAACAATGAGCAGTTCTTC
D gene: -; clone size: -; J gene: TRBJ2-4; V gene: TRBV7-3; CDR3 protein: CASSLGVAENIQYF; CDR3 DNA: TGTGCCAGCAGCTTGGGAGTAGCGGAAAACATTCAGTACTTC
D gene: TRBD1; clone size: -; J gene: TRBJ2-2; V gene: TRBV27; CDR3 protein: CASSFGTEITGELFF; CDR3 DNA: TGTGCCAGCAGTTTCGGGACAGAGATCACCGGGGAGCTGTTTTTT
D gene: -; clone size: -; J gene: TRBJ2-7; V gene: TRBV5-8; CDR3 protein: CASSPWSGLSYEQYF; CDR3 DNA: TGTGCCAGCAGTCCTTGGAGCGGGTTATCCTACGAGCAGTACTTC
D gene: TRBD2; clone size: few; J gene: TRBJ2-3; V gene: TRBV29-1; CDR3 protein: CSVDSSGRGTDTQYF; CDR3 DNA: TGCAGCGTTGATTCTAGCGGGAGGGGTACAGATACGCAGTATTTT
D gene: -; clone size: -; J gene: TRBJ2-3; V gene: TRBV19; CDR3 protein: CASSKIGQVTDTQYF; CDR3 DNA: TGTGCCAGTAGTAAAATTGGGCAGGTAACAGATACGCAGTATTTT
D gene: -; clone size: -; J gene: TRBJ2-1; V gene: TRBV7-8; CDR3 protein: CASSPSPAGVYNEQFF; CDR3 DNA: TGTGCCAGCAGCCCCTCCCCAGCGGGTGTCTACAATGAGCAGTTCTTC
D gene: -; clone size: -; J gene: TRBJ2-7; V gene: TRBV5-1; CDR3 protein: CASSPAQPTSYEQYF; CDR3 DNA: TGCGCCAGCAGCCCGGCACAGCCCACCTCCTACGAGCAGTACTTC
D gene: TRBD2; clone size: -; J gene: TRBJ2-5; V gene: TRBV5-6; CDR3 protein: CASSLEGTSGVKFQETQYF; CDR3 DNA: TGTGCCAGCAGCTTGGAAGGGACTAGCGGGGTCAAATTCCAAGAGACCCAGTACTTC
D gene: -; clone size: -; J gene: TRBJ2-5; V gene: TRBV12-2; CDR3 protein: CASRSRPLLAGVRETQYF; CDR3 DNA: TGTGCAAGTCGCTCTCGACCTTTACTAGCGGGAGTGAGGGAGACCCAGTACTTC
D gene: -; clone size: -; J gene: TRBJ2-5; V gene: TRBV6-5; CDR3 protein: CASSYPSQGMQETQYF; CDR3 DNA: TGTGCCAGCAGTTACCCTTCGCAGGGTATGCAAGAGACCCAGTACTTC
D gene: -; clone size: -; J gene: TRBJ1-1; V gene: TRBV20-1; CDR3 protein: CSASRNTEAFF; CDR3 DNA: TGCAGTGCTTCCCGTAACACTGAAGCTTTCTTT
D gene: TRBD1; clone size: -; J gene: TRBJ1-2; V gene: TRBV5-1; CDR3 protein: CASSLGDSYGYTF; CDR3 DNA: TGCGCCAGCAGCTTGGGGGACAGCTATGGCTACACCTTC
D gene: TRBD2; clone size: -; J gene: TRBJ2-1; V gene: TRBV7-3; CDR3 protein: CASSTGTSGINGNEQFF; CDR3 DNA: TGTGCCAGCAGCACCGGGACTAGCGGGATTAATGGCAATGAGCAGTTCTTC
D gene: -; clone size: -; J gene: TRBJ2-2; V gene: TRBV11-2; CDR3 protein: CASSLQIGTNTGELFF; CDR3 DNA: TGTGCCAGCAGCTTGCAGATCGGGACGAACACCGGGGAGCTGTTTTTT
D gene: -; clone size: -; J gene: TRBJ1-6; V gene: TRBV30; CDR3 protein: CAWATTRGQIETPLHF; CDR3 DNA: TGTGCCTGGGCGACCACCCGGGGACAAATAGAGACACCCCTCCACTTT
D gene: TRBD2; clone size: -; J gene: TRBJ2-1; V gene: TRBV11-3; CDR3 protein: CASSLGAGGYNEQFF; CDR3 DNA: TGTGCCAGCAGCTTAGGGGCGGGAGGTTACAATGAGCAGTTCTTC
D gene: -; clone size: -; J gene: TRBJ1-4; V gene: TRBV18; CDR3 protein: CASSPEGFGEKLFF; CDR3 DNA: TGTGCCAGCTCACCAGAGGGATTCGGCGAAAAACTGTTTTTT
D gene: TRBD1; clone size: -; J gene: TRBJ1-4; V gene: TRBV29-1; CDR3 protein: CSVIDRASTNEKLFF; CDR3 DNA: TGCAGCGTGATCGACAGGGCCAGCACTAATGAAAAACTGTTTTTT
D gene: TRBD2; clone size: -; J gene: TRBJ2-5; V gene: TRBV10-2; CDR3 protein: CASSESGSGAGETQYF; CDR3 DNA: TGCGCCAGCAGTGAGTCAGGCAGCGGGGCGGGAGAGACCCAGTACTTC
D gene: TRBD1; clone size: -; J gene: TRBJ2-7; V gene: TRBV4-3; CDR3 protein: CASSQGAGTVSYEQYF; CDR3 DNA: TGCGCCAGCAGCCAGGGGGCCGGGACAGTTTCCTACGAGCAGTACTTC
D gene: -; clone size: -; J gene: TRBJ2-5; V gene: TRBV19; CDR3 protein: CASTTGPQETQYF; CDR3 DNA: TGTGCCAGTACCACAGGCCCCCAAGAGACCCAGTACTTC